Given below is one T cell receptor beta chain in context. Its specificity is unknown. This entry is derived from a study of shared clonotypes between healthy human individuals. Overall study: Ranging from 18 to 49 in age, donors were a couple of women and three men.

Study-level points and caveats: Investigators expected sequencing depth to affect clonotype sharing among donors.

The data were produced by immunoSEQ multiplex PCR, yet TCRdb's version contains in-frame clones alone and is incomplete. The sample has about 2.4 million clones, approximately 94% seen once. This clonotype was obtained from a man aged 18 to 30 in good health. Some clones in this sample may be carry-over from other donors' samples. Sequenced sample: naive CD4+ T cells from PBMCs. Subset noted: CD45RA+ positively selected.

The CDR3 loop is CSVEGIVFDYEQYF. In DNA, the CDR3 is TGCAGCGTTGAGGGGATCGTATTTGACTACGAGCAGTACTTC. The V and J genes are TRBV29-1 and TRBJ2-7; D is ambiguous. V lost 3 bases, J lost 3 bases, and 15 bases lay in between. There are 14 residues in the CDR3. CDR1 is SQVTM and CDR2 is ANQGSEA in the germline V gene.